This TCR beta chain originates from a study of control samples from healthy donors and cancer patients (dated by TCRdb to 2020 to 2022). The library was obtained by the immunoSEQ multiplex PCR assay. Entries here come from immuneACCESS through TCRdb and include only in-frame sequences with V and J called. Some clones fail to appear in such tables; in the studies checked, an unresolved V gene covers under half of the shortfall, and the cause of the remainder is unknown. The sample table holds approximately 100,000 clones, of which 85% were seen once. The ten largest make up over 2% of the sample. For CDR1 and CDR2, the germline V gene (reference sequence) lists GTSNPN and SVGIG. Trimming at the junction amounts to 5 bases on V and 0 bases on J, and the germline ends lie 16 bases apart. The CDR3 starts with the cysteine, ends with the phenylalanine, and has 16 residues. Of the read, only the CDR3 DNA is kept; its 48 bases are in frame from base 1.

Turning to this clone: Its antigen is currently not known. No much larger clonotype is one base removed from it; base qualities were not supplied.

The sequenced material came from blood. The rearranged segments are TRBV30 and TRBJ1-4; possibly the D gene is TRBD1, per 5 matching bases. The sequence was collected from a woman between 40 and 55 years old in good health. Read as DNA, the sequence is TGTGCCTGGTCTCAGGTCAGGGTGGCAACTAATGAAAAACTGTTTTTT. Translation gives CAWSQVRVATNEKLFF.